This T cell receptor beta chain was sequenced for a study of cytomegalovirus exposure and HLA in healthy donors. Regarding the study as a whole: A link between a missense DCLRE1C variant and TCR beta V- and J-gene trimming emerged from a later analysis. Per a later analysis, HLA-associated TCR beta chains showed more clonal expansion than other, equally common TCR beta chains.

13 Jbeta primers and 60 Vbeta primers were used for the PCR. Produced via immunoSEQ multiplex PCR; TCRdb's table is partial and in-frame only. The table has approximately 200,000 clones, approximately 78% seen once. With 0 bases removed from V and 1 base from J, the gap between germline ends came to 6 bases. The CDR3 loop spans 14 amino acids. The V gene's germline CDR1 is MNHNY and CDR2 SVGAGI (reference sequence). This clone is a singleton in its sample. Antigen: not known. Input material: PBMCs. The TCR was taken from a woman aged 50 to 60 in good health and CMV-seropositive. V gene TRBV6-6 combines with J gene TRBJ1-1, with no clear D. CDR3 region: CASSYSRQNTEAFF. The DNA of the CDR3 is TGTGCCAGCAGTTACTCCCGACAGAACACTGAAGCTTTCTTT.